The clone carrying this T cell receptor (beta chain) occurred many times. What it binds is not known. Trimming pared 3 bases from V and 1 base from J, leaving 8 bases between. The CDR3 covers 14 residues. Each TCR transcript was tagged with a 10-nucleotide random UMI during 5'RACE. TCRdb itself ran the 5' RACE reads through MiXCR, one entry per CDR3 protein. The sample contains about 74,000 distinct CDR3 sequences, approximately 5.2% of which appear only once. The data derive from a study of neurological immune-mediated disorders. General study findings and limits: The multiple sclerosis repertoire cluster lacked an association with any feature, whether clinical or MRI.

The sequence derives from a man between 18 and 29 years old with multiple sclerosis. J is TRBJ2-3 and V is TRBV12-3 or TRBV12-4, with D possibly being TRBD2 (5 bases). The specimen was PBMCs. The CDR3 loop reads CASSLVSGTDTQYF. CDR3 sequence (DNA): TGTGCCAGCAGTTTGGTTAGCGGCACAGATACGCAGTATTTT.